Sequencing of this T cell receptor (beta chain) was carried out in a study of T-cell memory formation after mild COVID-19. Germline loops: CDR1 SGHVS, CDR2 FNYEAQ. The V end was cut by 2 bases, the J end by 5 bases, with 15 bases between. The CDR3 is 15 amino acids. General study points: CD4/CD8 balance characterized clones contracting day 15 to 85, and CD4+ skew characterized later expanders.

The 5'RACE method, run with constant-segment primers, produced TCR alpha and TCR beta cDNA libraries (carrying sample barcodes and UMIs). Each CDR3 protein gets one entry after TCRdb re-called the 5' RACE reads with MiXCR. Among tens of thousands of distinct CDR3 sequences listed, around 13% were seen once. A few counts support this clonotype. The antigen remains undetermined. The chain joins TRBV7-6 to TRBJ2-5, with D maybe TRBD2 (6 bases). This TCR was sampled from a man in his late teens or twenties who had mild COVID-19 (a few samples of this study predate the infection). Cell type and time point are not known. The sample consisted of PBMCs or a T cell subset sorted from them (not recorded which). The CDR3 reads CASSLSGGDSETQYF. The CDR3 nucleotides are TGTGCCAGCAGCTTATCCGGCGGGGACTCGGAGACCCAGTACTTC.